One sample yielded the 18 T cell receptor beta chains listed below, sequenced in a study of T cell clusters in autoimmune cytopenias. One tube held mixed TRB-A and TRB-B primer pools for touch-down PCR. TCRdb reanalyzed the multiplex PCR reads and collapses them to one entry per CDR3 protein, without DNA. The sample's table shows about 6,000 distinct CDR3 sequences. Tens of thousands of genome equivalents of blood DNA were amplified for TRB. Source material: peripheral blood. Every receptor here comes from a human donor with an autoimmune cytopenia or autoimmune hepatitis (not recorded which).

J is TRBJ2-1 and V is TRBV7-9. CDR1 and CDR2 (germline): SEHNR, FQNEAQ (reference sequence). The CDR3 runs 15 residues. This CDR3 is CASSLRGTTYNEQFF. Full variable domain (outside the CDR3, taken from reference TRBV7-9 and TRBJ2-1): DTGVSQNPRHKITKRGQNVTFRCDPISEHNRLYWYRQTLGQGPEFLTYFQNEAQLEKSRLLSDRFSAERPKGSFSTLEIQRTEQGDSAMYLCASSLRGTTYNEQFFGPGTRLTVL.

According to its frequency, this clonotype is medium-sized. V is TRBV5-4 and J is TRBJ1-2. This CDR3 is 14 amino acids long. The germline V gene encodes CDR1 SGHNT and CDR2 YYREEE (reference sequence). The CDR3 sequence: CASSLTIASIPYTF.

By frequency, this clonotype is medium-sized (0.01 to 0.1%). The J gene is TRBJ1-2, the V gene TRBV6-5. CDR1 and CDR2 (germline): MNHEY, SVGAGI. This CDR3 is built from 12 residues. CDR3 sequence: CASSYDRYGYTF.

This clonotype is medium-sized by frequency. The chain has TRBV30 and TRBJ1-2. Germline CDR1 is GTSNPN and CDR2 is SVGIG (reference sequence). CDR3 length: 12 residues. The CDR3: CACLYSSIGYTF.

The chain is built from TRBV19 and TRBJ2-7; TCRdb gives TRBD1 as the D gene, but with no DNA this cannot be confirmed. The germline gives CDR1 LNHDA, CDR2 SQIVND (reference sequence). CDR3 length: 15 residues. CDR3: CASSTDRDRRHEQYF.

The chain links TRBV10-3 to TRBJ2-5. The CDR3 totals 16 residues. Germline lookup yields CDR1 ENHRY and CDR2 SYGVKD. The CDR3 sequence is CAISESTRDLKETQYF.

Judged by frequency, this clonotype is medium-sized. V and J are TRBV6-5 and TRBJ2-7; without DNA, the TCRdb call of TRBD1 cannot be checked. Per germline, CDR1 MNHEY and CDR2 SVGAGI. This CDR3 contains 15 residues. CDR3: CASSYSNGQGYEQYF.

The chain employs TRBV6-2 or TRBV6-3 and TRBJ1-1. The CDR3 has 12 residues. Germline V CDR1 and CDR2: MNHEY, SVGEGT. CDR3 in amino acids: CASSRTWDEAFF.

The chain employs TRBV28 and TRBJ1-4. Germline-derived CDR1 and CDR2 are MDHEN and SYDVKM. This CDR3 has 15 residues. The CDR3 region is CASSLWTATNEKLFF.

This sequence joins TRBV10-3 and TRBJ1-1. Germline-derived CDR1 and CDR2 are ENHRY and SYGVKD. The CDR3 has 14 residues. The chain's CDR3 is CAISLGRDGTEAFF.

By frequency, this clonotype is medium-sized. The chain uses TRBV6-2 or TRBV6-3 and TRBJ2-1; TCRdb selects TRBD1, and the lack of DNA leaves this call unchecked. This CDR3 region has 17 residues. The germline V gene has CDR1 MNHEY and CDR2 SVGEGT. The CDR3 region is CASGLLTGTQGNNEQFF.

CDR3 protein: CAWALGGIQFF. This sequence joins TRBV30 and TRBJ2-1; TCRdb proposes TRBD1, but this gene call is untestable without DNA. CDR1 GTSNPN and CDR2 SVGIG come from the germline V gene (reference sequence). This CDR3 region has 11 residues.

Judged by frequency, this clonotype is medium-sized (0.01 to 0.1%). The gene calls are TRBV27 and TRBJ2-1; TCRdb's D call, TRBD2, is unchecked because there is no DNA. CDR3 length equals 17 residues. Per germline, CDR1 MNHEY and CDR2 SMNVEV (reference sequence). The CDR3 protein is CASSWTSGGYSYNEQFF.

The V call is TRBV6-6, the J call TRBJ1-3. The germline V gene encodes CDR1 MNHNY and CDR2 SVGAGI (reference sequence). The CDR3 is made up of 13 amino acids. Here the CDR3 reads CASVLDSGNTIYF.

The chain employs TRBV4-1 and TRBJ2-3; TCRdb's D gene call, TRBD1, goes unchecked for lack of DNA. From germline, CDR1 is MGHRA and CDR2 YSYEKL. CDR3 length: 13 amino acids. CDR3 protein: CASSRQVLDTQYF.

The rearrangement joins TRBV6-2 or TRBV6-3 to TRBJ2-1; with no DNA, the TCRdb D assignment of TRBD2 cannot be verified. The CDR3 sequence is 17 residues long. Germline assignment: CDR1 MNHEY and CDR2 SVGEGT. The chain's CDR3 is CASSTPLGRGGKDEQFF.

Frequency places this clonotype as medium-sized (0.01 to 0.1%). The V gene is TRBV29-1, the J gene TRBJ1-5; the TCRdb D gene call, TRBD1, has no DNA to confirm it. The germline gives CDR1 SQVTM, CDR2 ANQGSEA. This CDR3 region has 14 residues. The CDR3 spells CSVGTGSNNQPQHF.

CDR3 sequence reads: CSARGWGAGETQYF. The gene calls are TRBV20-1 and TRBJ2-5; TCRdb lists TRBD1, though no DNA is available to test this call. This CDR3 has 14 residues. The V gene's germline CDR1 is DFQATT and CDR2 SNEGSKA (reference sequence).